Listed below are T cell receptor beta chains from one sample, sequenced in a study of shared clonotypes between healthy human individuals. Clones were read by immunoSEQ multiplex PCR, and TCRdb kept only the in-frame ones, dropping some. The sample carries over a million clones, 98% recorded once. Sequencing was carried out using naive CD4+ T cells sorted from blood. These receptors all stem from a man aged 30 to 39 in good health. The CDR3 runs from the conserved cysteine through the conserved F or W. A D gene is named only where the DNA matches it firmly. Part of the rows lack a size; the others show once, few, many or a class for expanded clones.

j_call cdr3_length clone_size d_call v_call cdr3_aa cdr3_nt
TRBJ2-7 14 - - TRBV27 CASSRDGYSYEQYF TGTGCCAGCAGCCGGGACGGATACTCCTACGAGCAGTACTTC
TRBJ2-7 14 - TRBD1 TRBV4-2 CASSQGQGAYEQYF TGTGCCAGCAGCCAAGGACAGGGAGCCTACGAGCAGTACTTC
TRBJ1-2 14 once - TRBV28 CASSPYSDAYGYTF TGTGCCAGCAGTCCTTATTCTGACGCCTATGGCTACACCTTC
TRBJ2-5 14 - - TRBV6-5 CASSYVTGQETQYF TGTGCCAGCAGTTACGTGACAGGTCAAGAGACCCAGTACTTC
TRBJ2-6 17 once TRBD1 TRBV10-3 CAISEPRQGPGANVLTF TGTGCCATCAGTGAGCCGAGACAGGGTCCTGGGGCCAACGTCCTGACTTTC
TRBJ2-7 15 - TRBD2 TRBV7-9 CASSLVPSGYYEQYF TGTGCCAGCAGCTTAGTGCCTAGCGGTTACTACGAGCAGTACTTC
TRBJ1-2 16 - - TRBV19 CASSIRDGERGFGYTF TGTGCCAGTAGTATCCGAGACGGAGAGCGGGGGTTTGGCTACACCTTC
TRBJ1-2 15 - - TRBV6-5 CASNRNARGAYGYTF TGTGCCAGCAACCGCAACGCCCGGGGGGCCTATGGCTACACCTTC
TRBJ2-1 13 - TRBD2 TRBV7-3 CASSPWTSGEQFF TGTGCCAGCAGCCCTTGGACTAGCGGTGAGCAGTTCTTC
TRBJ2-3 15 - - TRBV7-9 CASSLAPGATDTQYF TGTGCCAGCAGCTTAGCCCCGGGGGCCACAGATACGCAGTATTTT
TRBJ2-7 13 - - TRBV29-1 CSAGDFPNYEQYF TGCAGCGCGGGGGACTTCCCTAACTACGAGCAGTACTTC
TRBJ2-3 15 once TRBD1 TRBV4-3 CASSHKQGVADTQYF TGCGCCAGCAGCCACAAACAGGGGGTGGCAGATACGCAGTATTTT
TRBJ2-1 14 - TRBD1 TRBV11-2 CASSSRQGYNEQFF TGTGCCAGCAGCTCACGACAGGGCTACAATGAGCAGTTCTTC
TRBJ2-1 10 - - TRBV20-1 CSAPYNEQFF TGCAGTGCTCCGTACAATGAGCAGTTCTTC
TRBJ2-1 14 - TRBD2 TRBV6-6 CASSKPTSNNEQFF TGTGCCAGCAGTAAACCGACTAGCAACAATGAGCAGTTCTTC
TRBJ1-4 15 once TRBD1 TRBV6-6 CASSRDRALNEKLFF TGTGCCAGCAGCCGAGACAGGGCCCTTAATGAAAAACTGTTTTTT
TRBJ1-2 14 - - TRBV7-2 CASSQGHLNYGYTF TGTGCCAGCAGCCAGGGACACCTAAACTATGGCTACACCTTC
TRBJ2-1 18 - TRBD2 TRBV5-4 CASSLSIVGGSSYNEQFF TGTGCCAGCAGCTTGTCAATTGTTGGCGGGAGCTCCTACAATGAGCAGTTCTTC
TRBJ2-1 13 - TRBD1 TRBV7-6 CASSLDRFDEQFF TGTGCCAGCAGCTTGGACAGGTTCGATGAGCAGTTCTTC
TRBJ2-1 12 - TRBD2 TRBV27 CASSPRTSSQFF TGTGCCAGCAGTCCACGGACTAGCTCCCAGTTCTTC
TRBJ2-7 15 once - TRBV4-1 CASSQAGANSYEQYF TGCGCCAGCAGCCAAGCAGGCGCAAACTCCTACGAGCAGTACTTC
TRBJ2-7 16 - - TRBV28 CASSFSGGGVIHEQYF TGTGCCAGCAGTTTTTCAGGAGGGGGCGTCATACACGAGCAGTACTTC
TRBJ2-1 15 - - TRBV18 CASSPERISYNEQFF TGTGCCAGCTCACCAGAGAGGATTTCCTACAATGAGCAGTTCTTC
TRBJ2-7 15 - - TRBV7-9 CASSLLVAGQYEQYF TGTGCCAGCAGCTTATTGGTTGCGGGACAATACGAGCAGTACTTC
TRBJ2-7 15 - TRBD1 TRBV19 CASSTRTGTAYEQYF TGTGCCAGTAGTACCAGGACCGGGACAGCATACGAGCAGTACTTC
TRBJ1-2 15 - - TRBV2 CASSVESGFHYGYTF TGTGCCAGCAGTGTCGAGTCGGGGTTCCACTATGGCTACACCTTC
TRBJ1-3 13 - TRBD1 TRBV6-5 CASSKTGVNTIYF TGTGCCAGCAGTAAGACAGGGGTGAACACCATATATTTT
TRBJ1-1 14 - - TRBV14 CASSQDLGGSQAFF TGTGCCAGCAGCCAAGATCTGGGGGGCTCTCAAGCTTTCTTT
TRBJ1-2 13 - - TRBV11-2 CASSLGSNYGYTF TGTGCCAGCAGCTTGGGTTCTAACTATGGCTACACCTTC
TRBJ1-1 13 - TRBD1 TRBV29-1 CSTGQGVNTEAFF TGCAGCACCGGACAGGGCGTGAACACTGAAGCTTTCTTT
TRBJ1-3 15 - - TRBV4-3 CASSPDSYSGNTIYF TGCGCCAGCAGCCCTGACTCCTACTCTGGAAACACCATATATTTT
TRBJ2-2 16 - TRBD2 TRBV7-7 CASSLGLAGASGELFF TGTGCTAGCAGCTTAGGTCTAGCGGGAGCGTCTGGGGAGCTGTTTTTT
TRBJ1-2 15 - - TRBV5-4 CASSLAWRANYGYTF TGTGCCAGCAGCTTGGCGTGGAGGGCTAACTATGGCTACACCTTC
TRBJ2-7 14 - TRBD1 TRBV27 CASSYGQGVYEQYF TGTGCCAGCAGTTACGGACAGGGGGTCTACGAGCAGTACTTC
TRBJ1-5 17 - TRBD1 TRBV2 CASSEERGQGFGQPQHF TGTGCCAGCAGTGAAGAGCGGGGACAGGGCTTCGGGCAGCCCCAGCATTTT
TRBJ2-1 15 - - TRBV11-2 CASSLGSPSYNEQFF TGTGCCAGCAGCTTAGGTTCACCTTCCTACAATGAGCAGTTCTTC
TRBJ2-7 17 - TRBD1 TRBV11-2 CASSLVWSGQGSYEQYF TGTGCCAGCAGCTTAGTATGGTCTGGACAGGGTTCCTACGAGCAGTACTTC
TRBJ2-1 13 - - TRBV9 CASSSRLGNEQFF TGTGCCAGCAGCTCCCGACTAGGCAATGAGCAGTTCTTC
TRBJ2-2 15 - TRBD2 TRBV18 CASSLAGVNTGELFF TGTGCCAGCTCGTTAGCGGGAGTGAACACCGGGGAGCTGTTTTTT
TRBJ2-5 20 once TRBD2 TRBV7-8 CASSLARGGGRSGRAETQYF TGTGCCAGCAGCTTAGCGAGGGGCGGCGGGAGGTCGGGTCGGGCAGAGACCCAGTACTTC
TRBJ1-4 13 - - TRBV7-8 CASSLAKSLSLFF TGTGCCAGCAGCTTAGCCAAGTCTTTAAGTCTGTTTTTT
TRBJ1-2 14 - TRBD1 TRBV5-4 CASSRGQGIYGYTF TGTGCCAGCAGCCGGGGACAGGGAATCTATGGCTACACCTTC
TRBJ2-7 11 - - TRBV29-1 CSVAQDYEQYF TGCAGCGTTGCCCAGGACTACGAGCAGTACTTC
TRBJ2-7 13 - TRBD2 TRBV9 CASSVGGGSEQYF TGTGCCAGCAGCGTAGGCGGGGGAAGCGAGCAGTACTTC
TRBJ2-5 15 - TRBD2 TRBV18 CASSPVPGREETQYF TGTGCCAGCTCACCAGTCCCGGGGAGGGAAGAGACCCAGTACTTC
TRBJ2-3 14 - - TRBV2 CASTQALTTDTQYF TGTGCCAGCACACAGGCTTTGACCACAGATACGCAGTATTTT
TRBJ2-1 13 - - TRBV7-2 CASSFVRDSEQFF TGTGCCAGCAGCTTTGTGCGGGACAGTGAGCAGTTCTTC
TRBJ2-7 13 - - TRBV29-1 CSVADSYDYEQYF TGCAGCGTCGCCGACAGCTACGATTACGAGCAGTACTTC
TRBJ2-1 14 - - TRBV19 CASSIDSANNEQFF TGTGCCAGTAGTATCGACAGCGCGAACAATGAGCAGTTCTTC
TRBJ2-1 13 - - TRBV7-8 CASSPGGTGEQFF TGTGCCAGCAGCCCGGGGGGGACAGGTGAGCAGTTCTTC
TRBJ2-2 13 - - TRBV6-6 CASSYQGSGELFF TGTGCCAGCAGTTACCAAGGGTCCGGGGAGCTGTTTTTT
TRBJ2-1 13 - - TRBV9 CASSVVGSPEQFF TGTGCCAGCAGCGTAGTTGGCAGTCCGGAGCAGTTCTTC
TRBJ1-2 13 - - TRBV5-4 CASSLDGEYGYTF TGTGCCAGCAGCTTGGACGGGGAATATGGCTACACCTTC
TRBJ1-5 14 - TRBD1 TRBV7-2 CASSQTGGNQPQHF TGTGCCAGCAGTCAGACAGGGGGCAACCAGCCCCAGCATTTT
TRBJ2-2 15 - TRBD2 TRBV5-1 CASRPAGVDPGELFF TGCGCCAGCAGACCAGCGGGAGTGGACCCCGGGGAGCTGTTTTTT
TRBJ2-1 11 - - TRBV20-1 CSATILNEQFF TGCAGTGCTACTATATTGAATGAGCAGTTCTTC
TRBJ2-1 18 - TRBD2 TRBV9 CASSEGLAGGPMDNEQFF TGTGCCAGCAGCGAGGGGCTAGCGGGAGGGCCAATGGATAATGAGCAGTTCTTC